This note documents a single T cell receptor beta chain sequence. These data are taken from a study of blood T cell repertoires in COVID-19. Profiling relied on immunoSEQ multiplex PCR, and the TCRdb table lists in-frame clones only, not all of them. The repertoire holds roughly 92,000 clones, with roughly 91% as singletons. Looked up from germline, CDR1 is SGHTA and CDR2 is FQGNSA. The V and J ends lost 3 bases and 4 bases respectively, with 12 bases between them. CDR3 size: 15 residues. This TCR was sampled from a woman of 80 years or more with acute or convalescent COVID-19. V is TRBV7-2 and J is TRBJ2-2; a weak D match, TRBD1 (6 bases). Sequencing used peripheral blood. As DNA, the CDR3 is TGTGCCAGCAGCTTCGGGACAATCCTCACCGGGGAGCTGTTTTTT. As protein: CASSFGTILTGELFF. Full variable domain (remainder filled in from reference TRBV7-2 and TRBJ2-2): GAGVSQSPSNKVTEKGKDVELRCDPISGHTALYWYRQSLGQGLEFLIYFQGNSAPDKSGLPSDRFSAERTGGSVSTLTIQRTQQEDSAVYLCASSFGTILTGELFFGEGSRLTVL.